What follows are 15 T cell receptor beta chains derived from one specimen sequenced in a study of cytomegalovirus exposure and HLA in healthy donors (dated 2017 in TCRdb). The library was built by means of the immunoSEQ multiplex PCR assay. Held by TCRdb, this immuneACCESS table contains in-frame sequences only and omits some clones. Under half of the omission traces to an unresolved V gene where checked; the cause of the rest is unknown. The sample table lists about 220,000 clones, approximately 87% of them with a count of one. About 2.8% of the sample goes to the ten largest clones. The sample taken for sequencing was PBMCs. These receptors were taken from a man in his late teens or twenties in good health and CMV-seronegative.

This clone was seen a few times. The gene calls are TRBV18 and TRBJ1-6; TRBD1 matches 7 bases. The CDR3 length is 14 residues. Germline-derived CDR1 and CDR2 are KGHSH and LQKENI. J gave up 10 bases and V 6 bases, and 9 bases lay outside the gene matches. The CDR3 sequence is CASSATGEGSPLHF. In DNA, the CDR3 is TGTGCCAGCTCGGCTACAGGGGAAGGGTCACCCCTCCACTTT.

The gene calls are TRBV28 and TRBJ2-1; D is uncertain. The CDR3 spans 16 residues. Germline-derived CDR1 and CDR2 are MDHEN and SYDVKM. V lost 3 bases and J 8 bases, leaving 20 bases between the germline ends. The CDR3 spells CASSFDWPIKQDEQFF. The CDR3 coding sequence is TGTGCCAGCAGTTTCGATTGGCCAATCAAGCAGGATGAGCAGTTCTTC.

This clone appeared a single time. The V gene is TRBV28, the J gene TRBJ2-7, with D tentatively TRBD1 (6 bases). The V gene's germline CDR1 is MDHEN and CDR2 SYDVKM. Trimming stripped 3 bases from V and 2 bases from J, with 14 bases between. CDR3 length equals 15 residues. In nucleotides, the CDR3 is TGTGCCAGCAGTTTCGGACAGAGATTCACCTACGAGCAGTACTTC. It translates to CASSFGQRFTYEQYF.

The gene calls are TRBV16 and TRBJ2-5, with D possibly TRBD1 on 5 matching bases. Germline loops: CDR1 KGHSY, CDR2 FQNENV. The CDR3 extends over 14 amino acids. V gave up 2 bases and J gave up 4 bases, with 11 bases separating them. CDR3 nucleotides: TGTGCCAGCAGCCAAATCAGGGTTGGAGAGACCCAGTACTTC. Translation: CASSQIRVGETQYF.

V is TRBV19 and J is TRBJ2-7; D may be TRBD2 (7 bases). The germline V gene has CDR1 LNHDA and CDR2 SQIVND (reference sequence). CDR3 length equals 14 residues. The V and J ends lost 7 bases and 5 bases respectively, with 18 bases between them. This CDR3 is CASTTRGGGDEQYF. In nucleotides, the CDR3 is TGTGCCAGTACCACCCGAGGGGGGGGTGACGAGCAGTACTTC.

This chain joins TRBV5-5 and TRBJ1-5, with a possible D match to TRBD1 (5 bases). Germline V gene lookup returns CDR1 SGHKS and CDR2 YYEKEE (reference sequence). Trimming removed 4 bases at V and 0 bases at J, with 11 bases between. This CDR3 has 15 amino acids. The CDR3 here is CASSPQAYSNQPQHF. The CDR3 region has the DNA TGTGCCAGCAGCCCACAGGCCTATAGCAATCAGCCCCAGCATTTT.

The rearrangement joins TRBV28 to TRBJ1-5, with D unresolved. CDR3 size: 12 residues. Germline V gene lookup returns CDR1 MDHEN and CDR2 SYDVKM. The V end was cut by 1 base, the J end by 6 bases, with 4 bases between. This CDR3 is CASSLFGQPQHF. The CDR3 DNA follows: TGTGCCAGCAGTTTATTCGGTCAGCCCCAGCATTTT.

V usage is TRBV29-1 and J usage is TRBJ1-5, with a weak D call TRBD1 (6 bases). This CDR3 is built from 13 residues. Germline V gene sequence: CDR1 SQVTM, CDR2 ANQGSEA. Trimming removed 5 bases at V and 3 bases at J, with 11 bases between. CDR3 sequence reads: CSVRGQNNQPQHF. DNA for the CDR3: TGCAGCGTTCGGGGACAAAACAATCAGCCCCAGCATTTT.

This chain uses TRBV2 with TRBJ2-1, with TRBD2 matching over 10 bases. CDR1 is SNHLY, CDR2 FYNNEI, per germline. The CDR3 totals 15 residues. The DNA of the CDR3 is TGTGCAAGCGAGCCTAGCGGGAGCTCCTACAATGAGCAGTTCTTC. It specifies CASEPSGSSYNEQFF.

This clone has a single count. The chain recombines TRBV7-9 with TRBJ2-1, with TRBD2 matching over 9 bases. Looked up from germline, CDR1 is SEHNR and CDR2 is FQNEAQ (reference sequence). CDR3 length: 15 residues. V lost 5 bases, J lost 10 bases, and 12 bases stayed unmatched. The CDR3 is CASSVMGLASGEQFF. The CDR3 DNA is TGTGCCAGCAGCGTAATGGGACTAGCCTCGGGAGAGCAGTTCTTC.

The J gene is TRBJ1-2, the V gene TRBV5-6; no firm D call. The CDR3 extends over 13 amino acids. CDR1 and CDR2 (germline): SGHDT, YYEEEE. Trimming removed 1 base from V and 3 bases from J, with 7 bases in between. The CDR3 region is CASSLFGDYGYTF. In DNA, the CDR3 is TGTGCCAGCAGCTTGTTCGGGGACTATGGCTACACCTTC.

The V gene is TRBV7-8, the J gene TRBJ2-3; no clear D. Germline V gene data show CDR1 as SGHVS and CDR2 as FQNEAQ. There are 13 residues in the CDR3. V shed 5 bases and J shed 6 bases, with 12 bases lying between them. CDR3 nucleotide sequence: TGTGCCAGCAGCCGTAACGGGTTGGATACGCAGTATTTT. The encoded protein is CASSRNGLDTQYF.

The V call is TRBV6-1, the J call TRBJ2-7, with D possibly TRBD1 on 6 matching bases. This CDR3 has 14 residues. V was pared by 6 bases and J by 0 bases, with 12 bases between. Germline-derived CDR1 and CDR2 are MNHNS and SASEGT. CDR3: CASSQQGRSYEQYF. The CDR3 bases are TGTGCCAGCAGCCAACAGGGCCGCTCCTACGAGCAGTACTTC.

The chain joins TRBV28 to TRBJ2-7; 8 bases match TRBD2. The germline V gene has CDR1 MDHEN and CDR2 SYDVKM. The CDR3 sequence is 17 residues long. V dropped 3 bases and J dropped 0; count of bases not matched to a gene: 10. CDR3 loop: CASSFSWTSQHSYEQYF. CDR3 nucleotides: TGTGCCAGCAGTTTCTCCTGGACTAGCCAACACTCCTACGAGCAGTACTTC.

Here the CDR3 reads CASSSRGASYNEQFF. In DNA form, the CDR3 reads TGTGCCAGCAGTTCACGGGGGGCCTCCTACAATGAGCAGTTCTTC. The chain carries TRBV7-8 and TRBJ2-1, with a possible D match to TRBD2 (7 bases). This CDR3 is 15 amino acids long. V was trimmed by 6 bases and J by 0 bases, leaving 12 bases between them. Germline V lookup: CDR1 SGHVS, CDR2 FQNEAQ. Full variable domain (rest looked up from reference TRBV7-8 and TRBJ2-1): GAGVSQSPRYKVAKRGQDVALRCDPISGHVSLFWYQQALGQGPEFLTYFQNEAQLDKSGLPSDRFFAERPEGSVSTLKIQRTQQEDSAVYLCASSSRGASYNEQFFGPGTRLTVL.